These 24 T cell receptor beta chains were sequenced from one sample in a study of Graves' ophthalmopathy and Graves' hyperthyroidism (dated by TCRdb to the late 2010s). Sequencing relied on an Illumina HiSeq 2000. For repertoire sequencing, TCR beta CDR3 regions were amplified from RNA transcripts. The first round was an RT-PCR using HTBI primers with the Qiagen OneStep RT-PCR kit, and this first round was followed by a second-round multiplex PCR, then size selection and purification. Clones were called with MiXCR by TCRdb after fastp trimmed the public reads at Q25, and only in-frame beta chains were retained. When rows share a CDR3 protein, they turn into one entry using the most common DNA and genes. In all, the sample holds a few hundred thousand distinct CDR3 sequences, and approximately 35% of those were seen once. About 4.1% of the sample belongs to the ten largest clones. Sequenced: peripheral blood or thyroid tissue (not recorded which). The receptors derive from an adult man with Graves' hyperthyroidism.

Worth noting for this clonotype: A read error may explain this, as a much larger clone is one base away. This chain connects TRBV10-3 to TRBJ1-5; the D is unclear. Trimming removed 6 bases from V and 1 base from J, with 10 bases in between. The CDR3 length is 14 residues. CDR1 is ENHRY, CDR2 SYGVKD, per germline. CDR3 DNA: TGTGCCATCAGGGGAGAATGGAGCAATCAGCCCCAGCATTTT. Translation gives CAIRGEWSNQPQHF.

Many counts were recorded for this clonotype. This chain links TRBV5-1 with TRBJ1-3; D not resolved. The CDR3 runs to 14 residues. Germline V gene sequence: CDR1 SGHRS, CDR2 YFSETQ. V was shortened by 4 bases and J by 2 bases, with 10 bases between the two germline ends. CDR3: CASSPSGPGNTIYF. Written as DNA, the CDR3 is TGCGCCAGCAGCCCCTCAGGACCTGGAAACACCATATATTTT.

In its sample, this clonotype was seen many times. V gene TRBV24-1 combines with J gene TRBJ1-2, with a tentative D call TRBD1 (6 bases). V dropped 7 bases and J dropped 0 bases, with 20 bases sitting between them. The CDR3 has 17 amino acids. Germline lookup yields CDR1 KGHDR and CDR2 SFDVKD. The chain's CDR3 is CATSEGDVGLPNYGYTF. DNA for the CDR3: TGTGCCACCAGCGAGGGGGACGTTGGGTTACCTAACTATGGCTACACCTTC.

This clonotype has ten or more counts. The chain employs TRBV28 and TRBJ1-1, with no clear D. CDR1 and CDR2 (germline): MDHEN, SYDVKM. V was shortened by 6 bases and J by 6 bases, with 14 bases between the two germline ends. The CDR3 spans 13 residues. This chain's CDR3 is CASSTVGPSEAFF. The DNA for the CDR3 is TGTGCCAGCAGCACAGTGGGCCCCTCTGAAGCTTTCTTT.

The count of this clonotype is one. Its ends do not fully match the called genes, so a read error is possible. The rearrangement links TRBV5-1 to TRBJ2-3, with 7 bases aligning to TRBD2. The CDR3 length is 19 residues. Looked up from germline, CDR1 is SGHRS and CDR2 is YFSETQ. CDR3: CASSPPGRGAGALTDTQYF. In nucleotides, the CDR3 is TGTGCCAGCAGCCCCCCGGGGCGTGGCGCGGGAGCATTGACAGATACGCAGTATTTT.

J is TRBJ2-5 and V is TRBV5-1; D perhaps matches TRBD1 (6 bases). Deletions cut 9 bases from V and 3 bases from J, with 9 bases between. This CDR3 is 11 amino acids long. Per germline, CDR1 SGHRS and CDR2 YFSETQ. This chain's CDR3 is CATSGEETQYF. Written as DNA, the CDR3 is TGCGCCACCTCAGGGGAAGAGACCCAGTACTTC.

There are many counts of this clonotype. V gene TRBV7-8 combines with J gene TRBJ1-2; TRBD1 aligns across 7 bases. The J segment lost 4 bases and the V segment lost 2 bases, leaving 7 bases of the junction unmatched. Germline V gene lookup returns CDR1 SGHVS and CDR2 FQNEAQ. The CDR3 spans 15 residues. The DNA for the CDR3 is TGTGCCAGCAGCTTACTGGAGGGGGCAATCTATGGCTACACCTTC. Amino acid sequence: CASSLLEGAIYGYTF.

In its sample, this clonotype was seen many times. The V call is TRBV25-1, the J call TRBJ2-6; 8 bases match TRBD1. This CDR3 region has 17 residues. Germline CDR1 reads MGHDK; CDR2 reads SYGVNS. The V and J ends lost 4 bases and 3 bases, in that order; junction bases with no gene match: 8. CDR3 DNA sequence: TGTGCCAGCAGTGGGGGCAGGGGGCGATTTGGGGCCAACGTCCTGACTTTC. Residues: CASSGGRGRFGANVLTF.

This chain uses TRBV20-1 with TRBJ2-7, with 7 nucleotides matching TRBD2. Germline-derived CDR1 and CDR2 are DFQATT and SNEGSKA (reference sequence). The CDR3 length is 14 residues. V lost 3 bases and J lost 6; bases outside the gene matches: 11. The CDR3 DNA reads TGCAGTGCTAGTGAGCCCAGCGGGATTGGCGAGCAGTACTTC. Amino acid sequence: CSASEPSGIGEQYF.

Turning to this clonotype: This CDR3 fails to terminate in the conserved phenylalanine or tryptophan, so it likely reflects a read error. The limits of the CDR3 on the DNA are not certain, so only TCRdb's listed CDR3 is given. The chain is built from TRBV10-3 and TRBJ1-1. Counting both end residues, the CDR3 totals 8 amino acids. The germline gives CDR1 ENHRY, CDR2 SYGVKD. The CDR3 sequence: CASSEAAS.

Many counts were recorded for this clonotype. The CDR3 region is CASSDVVRYTF. The CDR3 DNA is TGTGCCAGCAGTGATGTCGTGCGCTACACCTTC. This sequence joins TRBV6-1 and TRBJ1-2; D unclear. The germline V and J ends were trimmed by 3 bases and 9 bases, with 8 bases remaining between them. Per germline, CDR1 MNHNS and CDR2 SASEGT. This CDR3 contains 11 residues.

This clonotype came up many times. The J gene is TRBJ1-6, the V gene TRBV11-2, with D perhaps matching TRBD1 (5 bases). V dropped 0 bases and J dropped 7 bases, with 10 bases sitting between them. This CDR3 comprises 15 residues. Germline CDR1 and CDR2: SGHAT and FQNNGV. CDR3 sequence (DNA): TGTGCCAGCAGCTTAGAGACAGTAAACAATTCACCCCTCCACTTT. Translated: CASSLETVNNSPLHF.

A word on this clonotype: The junction and the germline gene differ at one end; a read error may be behind it. The gene calls are TRBV12-3 or TRBV12-4 and TRBJ2-2, with 13 bases identical to TRBD2. The length of the CDR3 is 16 residues. The CDR3: CASTRTSGGAGNEQFF. The CDR3 DNA follows: TGTGCCAGCACCCGGACTAGCGGGGGAGCCGGGAATGAGCAGTTTTTT.

The chain combines TRBV5-1 with TRBJ2-7; 9 nucleotides match TRBD1. The CDR3 consists of 14 residues. Germline assignment: CDR1 SGHRS and CDR2 YFSETQ. The V gene end was trimmed by 4 bases and the J gene end by 7 bases; junction bases not matched to a gene: 9. Here the CDR3 reads CASSERTGGREQYF. CDR3 nucleotide sequence: TGCGCCAGCAGCGAAAGAACAGGGGGCCGGGAGCAGTACTTC.

A word on this clonotype: This clone may be a read error of a much larger clone one base away. The chain has TRBV4-1 and TRBJ1-1; D possibly corresponds to TRBD1 (5 bases). Per the germline V gene, CDR1 is MGHRA and CDR2 is YSYEKL. The CDR3 is 15 residues long. The CDR3 is CASGQEGTQGTEAFF. CDR3 nucleotides: TGCGCCAGCGGCCAAGAGGGGACCCAAGGGACTGAAGCTTTCTTT.

This clonotype occurred many times. V usage is TRBV6-5 and J usage is TRBJ1-2, with TRBD1 identical over 11 bases. J lost 8 bases, V lost 4 bases, and 15 bases had no gene match. The CDR3 runs to 17 residues. Germline CDR1 reads MNHEY; CDR2 reads SVGAGI. CDR3: CASSFRDRGREREGYTF. In nucleotides, the CDR3 is TGTGCCAGCAGTTTCCGGGACAGGGGGAGAGAAAGAGAGGGCTACACCTTC.

The rearrangement joins TRBV29-1 to TRBJ1-2; D not certain. Germline V gene lookup returns CDR1 SQVTM and CDR2 ANQGSEA. The V gene lost 6 bases and the J gene lost 12 bases, with 11 bases spanning the gap. This CDR3 has 9 residues. The CDR3 DNA follows: TGCAGCGTACGGGCTGGAAACACCTTC. This gives the protein CSVRAGNTF.

The chain joins TRBV6-1 to TRBJ2-2, with D perhaps TRBD1 (5 bases). The CDR3 length is 18 residues. V lost 6 bases, J lost 9 bases, and 29 bases lay in between. Germline V gene data show CDR1 as MNHNS and CDR2 as SASEGT. This CDR3 is CASSDLAKGLAWARELFF. CDR3 DNA: TGTGCCAGCAGCGACCTCGCCAAGGGGTTGGCGTGGGCTAGGGAGCTGTTTTTT.

The rearrangement joins TRBV27 to TRBJ1-6; TRBD1 might be the D (5 bases). The CDR3 totals 13 residues. The germline CDR1 and CDR2 sequences are MNHEY and SMNVEV (reference sequence). The V end was cut by 7 bases, the J end by 9 bases, with 13 bases between. The CDR3 DNA follows: TGTGCCAGCACGGAGGGGATATTTTCACCCCTCCACTTT. Amino acids: CASTEGIFSPLHF.

Of note for this clonotype: An end of the junction does not agree with germline; a read error may underlie this. The genes are TRBV19 and TRBJ1-2; D is possibly TRBD1 (6 bases). Germline assignment: CDR1 LNHDA and CDR2 SQIVND (reference sequence). The CDR3 covers 13 residues. CDR3 protein: CASSQGGNYRYTF. For the CDR3, the DNA is TGTGCCAGCAGCCAAGGGGGGAACTATCGCTACACCTTC. Based on the CDR3 plus reference TRBV19 and TRBJ1-2, the full variable domain is DGGITQSPKYLFRKEGQNVTLSCEQNLNHDAMYWYRQDPGQGLRLIYYSQIVNDFQKGDIAEGYSVSREKKESFPLTVTSAQKNPTAFYLCASSQGGNYRYTFGSGTRLTVV.

This clonotype came up many times. The chain has TRBV19 and TRBJ2-6; possibly TRBD2 for D (5 bases). The V end was cut by 3 bases, the J end by 2 bases, with 11 bases between. Germline CDR1 is LNHDA and CDR2 is SQIVND (reference sequence). The CDR3 totals 16 residues. For the CDR3, the DNA is TGTGCCAGTAGTATGAGGGTTGATCCTGGGGCCAACGTCCTGACTTTC. Amino acid sequence: CASSMRVDPGANVLTF. The whole variable domain, filled in from reference TRBV19 and TRBJ2-6, reads DGGITQSPKYLFRKEGQNVTLSCEQNLNHDAMYWYRQDPGQGLRLIYYSQIVNDFQKGDIAEGYSVSREKKESFPLTVTSAQKNPTAFYLCASSMRVDPGANVLTFGAGSRLTVL.

This rearrangement joins TRBV5-1 to TRBJ2-7; D gene unclear. V was clipped by 0 bases and J by 5 bases, with 12 bases between them. This CDR3 is 14 amino acids long. CDR1 is SGHRS, CDR2 YFSETQ, per germline. The CDR3 DNA sequence: TGCGCCAGCAGCTTGGAGGTCAGTACAAACGAGCAGTACTTC. This sequence encodes CASSLEVSTNEQYF. The full variable domain, in which reference TRBV5-1 and TRBJ2-7 provide the parts outside the CDR3, is KAGVTQTPRYLIKTRGQQVTLSCSPISGHRSVSWYQQTPGQGLQFLFEYFSETQRNKGNFPGRFSGRQFSNSRSEMNVSTLELGDSALYLCASSLEVSTNEQYFGPGTRLTVT.

The chain combines TRBV5-1 with TRBJ2-2; tentative D call: TRBD1 (6 bases). This CDR3 is built from 13 residues. The germline V gene encodes CDR1 SGHRS and CDR2 YFSETQ. The V end was cut by 4 bases, the J end by 8 bases, with 12 bases between. CDR3 in amino acids: CASSPHREGELFF. Written as DNA, the CDR3 is TGCGCCAGCAGCCCCCACAGGGAAGGGGAGCTGTTTTTT.

This clonotype was picked up many times. J is TRBJ2-5 and V is TRBV5-1; 7 nucleotides line up with TRBD1. The CDR3 is made up of 14 amino acids. CDR1 and CDR2 from the germline V gene are SGHRS and YFSETQ. The V segment lost 0 bases and the J segment 6 bases; nucleotides outside the gene matches: 5. This CDR3 is CASSLATGRQTQYF. CDR3 nucleotides: TGCGCCAGCAGCTTGGCGACAGGGAGACAGACCCAGTACTTC.